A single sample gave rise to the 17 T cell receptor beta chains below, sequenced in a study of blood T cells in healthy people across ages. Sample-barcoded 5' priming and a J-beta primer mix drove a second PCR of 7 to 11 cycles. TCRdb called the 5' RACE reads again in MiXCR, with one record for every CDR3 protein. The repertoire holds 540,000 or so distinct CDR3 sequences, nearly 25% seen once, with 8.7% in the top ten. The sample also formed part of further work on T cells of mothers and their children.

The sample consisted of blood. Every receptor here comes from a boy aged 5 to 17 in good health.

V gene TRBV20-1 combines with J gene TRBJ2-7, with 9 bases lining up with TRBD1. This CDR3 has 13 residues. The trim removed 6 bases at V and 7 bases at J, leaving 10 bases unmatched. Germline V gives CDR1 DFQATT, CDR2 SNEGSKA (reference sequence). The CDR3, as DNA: TGCAGTGCCCCGGGACAGGGAACGTGGGAGCAGTACTTC. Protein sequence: CSAPGQGTWEQYF.

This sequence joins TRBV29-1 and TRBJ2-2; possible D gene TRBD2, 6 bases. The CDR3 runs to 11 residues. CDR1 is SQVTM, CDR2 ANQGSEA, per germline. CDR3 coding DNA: TGCGCGGCGGGAAAGACCGGGGAGCTGTTTTTT. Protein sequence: CAAGKTGELFF.

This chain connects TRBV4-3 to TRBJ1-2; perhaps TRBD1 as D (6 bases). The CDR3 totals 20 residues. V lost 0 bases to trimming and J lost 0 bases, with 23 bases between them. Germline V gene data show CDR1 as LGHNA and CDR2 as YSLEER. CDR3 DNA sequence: TGCGCCAGCAGCCAAGAAAAGGCGCAGGGGAGACGAGAAGCTAACTATGGCTACACCTTC. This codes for CASSQEKAQGRREANYGYTF.

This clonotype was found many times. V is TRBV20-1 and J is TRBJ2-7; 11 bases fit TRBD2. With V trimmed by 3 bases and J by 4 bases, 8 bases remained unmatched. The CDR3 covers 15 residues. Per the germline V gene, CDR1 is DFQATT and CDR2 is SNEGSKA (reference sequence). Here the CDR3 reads CSARSVAGGQYEQYF. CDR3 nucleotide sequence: TGCAGTGCTAGGTCGGTAGCGGGGGGGCAGTACGAGCAGTACTTC.

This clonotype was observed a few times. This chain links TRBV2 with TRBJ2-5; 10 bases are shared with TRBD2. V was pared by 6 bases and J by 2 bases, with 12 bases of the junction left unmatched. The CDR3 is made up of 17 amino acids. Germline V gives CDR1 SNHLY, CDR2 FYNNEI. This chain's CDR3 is CASSRLQLAGSQETQYF. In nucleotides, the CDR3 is TGTGCCAGCAGCCGACTCCAACTAGCGGGGTCTCAAGAGACCCAGTACTTC. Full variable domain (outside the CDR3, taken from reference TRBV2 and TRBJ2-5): EPEVTQTPSHQVTQMGQEVILRCVPISNHLYFYWYRQILGQKVEFLVSFYNNEISEKSEIFDDQFSVERPDGSNFTLKIRSTKLEDSAMYFCASSRLQLAGSQETQYFGPGTRLLVL.

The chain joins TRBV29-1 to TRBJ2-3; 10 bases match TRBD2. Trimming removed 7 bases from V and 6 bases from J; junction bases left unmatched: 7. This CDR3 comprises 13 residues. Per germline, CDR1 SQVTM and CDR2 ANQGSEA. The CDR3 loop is CSGDSSGSDTQYF. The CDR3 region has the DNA TGCAGCGGGGACTCTAGCGGGAGCGATACGCAGTATTTT.

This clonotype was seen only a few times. CDR3 nucleotides: TGCGCCAGCAGCCAAGGGAGGTGGGTTGGGCAAGAGACCCAGTACTTC. It encodes CASSQGRWVGQETQYF. V and J are TRBV4-1 and TRBJ2-5; tentative D call: TRBD2 (5 bases). V lost 1 base to trimming and J lost 2 bases, with 14 bases between them. This CDR3 spans 16 amino acids. Germline CDR1 MGHRA, CDR2 YSYEKL.

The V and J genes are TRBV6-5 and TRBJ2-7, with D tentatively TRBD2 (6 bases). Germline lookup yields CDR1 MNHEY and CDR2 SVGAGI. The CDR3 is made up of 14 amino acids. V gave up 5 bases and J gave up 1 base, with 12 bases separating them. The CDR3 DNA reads TGTGCCAGCAGTCGCGGGATCTCATCCTACGAGCAGTACTTC. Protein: CASSRGISSYEQYF.

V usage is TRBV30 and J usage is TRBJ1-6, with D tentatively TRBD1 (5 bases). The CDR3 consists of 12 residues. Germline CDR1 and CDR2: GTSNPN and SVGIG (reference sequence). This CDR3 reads CANGALNRPLHF. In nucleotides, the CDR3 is TGTGCTAACGGGGCCCTTAATCGGCCCCTCCACTTT.

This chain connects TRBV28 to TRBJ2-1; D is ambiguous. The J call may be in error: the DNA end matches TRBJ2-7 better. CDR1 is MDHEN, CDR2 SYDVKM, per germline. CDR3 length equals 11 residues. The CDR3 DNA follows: TGTGCCAGCAGTTTGTTGGAGGAGCAGTACTTC. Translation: CASSLLEEQYF.

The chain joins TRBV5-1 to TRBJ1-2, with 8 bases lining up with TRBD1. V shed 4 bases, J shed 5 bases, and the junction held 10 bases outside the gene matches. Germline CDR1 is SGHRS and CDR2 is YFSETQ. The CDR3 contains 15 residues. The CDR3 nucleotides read TGCGCCAGCAGCCGAACGACAGGGGAAGGGTATGGCTACACCTTC. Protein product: CASSRTTGEGYGYTF.

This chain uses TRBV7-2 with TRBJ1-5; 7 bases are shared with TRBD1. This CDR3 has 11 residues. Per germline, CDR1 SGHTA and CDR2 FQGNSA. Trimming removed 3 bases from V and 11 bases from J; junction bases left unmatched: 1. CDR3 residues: CASSLQGAQHF. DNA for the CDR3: TGTGCCAGCAGCTTGCAGGGGGCCCAGCATTTT.

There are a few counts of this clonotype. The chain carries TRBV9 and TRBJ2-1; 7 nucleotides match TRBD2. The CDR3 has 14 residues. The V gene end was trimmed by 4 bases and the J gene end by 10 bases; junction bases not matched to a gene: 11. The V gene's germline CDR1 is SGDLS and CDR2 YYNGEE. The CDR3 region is CASSSIAGAEEQFF. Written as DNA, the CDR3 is TGTGCCAGCAGCTCCATTGCGGGAGCAGAAGAGCAGTTCTTC.

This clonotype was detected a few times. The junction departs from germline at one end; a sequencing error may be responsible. The DNA of the CDR3 is TGTGTCAGCAGCTTAGGTCGTCCAAACACTGAAGCTTTCTTT. Protein: CVSSLGRPNTEAFF. This chain uses TRBV13 with TRBJ1-1; D is unresolved. Germline V gene sequence: CDR1 PRHDT, CDR2 FYEKMQ (reference sequence). The CDR3 covers 14 residues. Together with reference TRBV13 and TRBJ1-1, the CDR3 gives the full variable domain: AAGVIQSPRHLIKEKRETATLKCYPIPRHDTVYWYQQGPGQDPQFLISFYEKMQSDKGSIPDRFSAQQFSDYHSELNMSSLELGDSALYFCVSSLGRPNTEAFFGQGTRLTVV.

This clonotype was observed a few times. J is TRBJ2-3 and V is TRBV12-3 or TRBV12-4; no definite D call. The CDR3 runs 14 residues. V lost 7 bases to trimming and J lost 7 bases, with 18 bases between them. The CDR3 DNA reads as TGTGCCAGCAAAGTTAAGATGGATGTAAATACGCAGTATTTT. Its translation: CASKVKMDVNTQYF.

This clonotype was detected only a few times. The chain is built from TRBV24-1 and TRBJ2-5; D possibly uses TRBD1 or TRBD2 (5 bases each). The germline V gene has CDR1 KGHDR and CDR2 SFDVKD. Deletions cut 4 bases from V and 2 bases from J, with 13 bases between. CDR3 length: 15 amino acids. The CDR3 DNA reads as TGTGCCACCAGTGACCCGGGACGGCTTCAAGAGACCCAGTACTTC. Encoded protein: CATSDPGRLQETQYF.

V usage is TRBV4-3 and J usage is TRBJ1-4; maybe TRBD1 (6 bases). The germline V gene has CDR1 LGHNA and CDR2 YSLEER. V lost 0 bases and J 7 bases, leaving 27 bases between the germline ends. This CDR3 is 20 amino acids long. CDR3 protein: CASSQESTGSPTSWGEKLFF. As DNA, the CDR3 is TGCGCCAGCAGCCAAGAGAGTACAGGGTCCCCTACATCCTGGGGTGAAAAACTGTTTTTT.